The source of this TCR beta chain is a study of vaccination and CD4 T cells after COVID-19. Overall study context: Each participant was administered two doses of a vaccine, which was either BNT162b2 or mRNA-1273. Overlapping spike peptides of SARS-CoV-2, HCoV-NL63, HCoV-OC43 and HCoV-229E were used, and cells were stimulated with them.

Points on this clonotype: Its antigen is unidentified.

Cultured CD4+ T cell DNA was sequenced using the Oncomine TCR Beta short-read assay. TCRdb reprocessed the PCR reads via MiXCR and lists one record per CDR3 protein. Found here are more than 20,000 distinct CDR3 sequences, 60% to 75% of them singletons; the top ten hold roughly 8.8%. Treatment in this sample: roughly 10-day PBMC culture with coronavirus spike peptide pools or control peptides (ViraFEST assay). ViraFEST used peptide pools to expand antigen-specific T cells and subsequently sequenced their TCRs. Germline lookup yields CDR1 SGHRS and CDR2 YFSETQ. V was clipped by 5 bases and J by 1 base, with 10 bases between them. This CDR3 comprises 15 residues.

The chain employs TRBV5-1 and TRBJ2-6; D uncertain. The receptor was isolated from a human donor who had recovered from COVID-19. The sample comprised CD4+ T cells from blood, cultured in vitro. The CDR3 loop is CASRPTESGANVLTF. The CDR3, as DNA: TGCGCCAGCAGACCTACAGAGTCTGGGGCCAACGTCCTGACTTTC.